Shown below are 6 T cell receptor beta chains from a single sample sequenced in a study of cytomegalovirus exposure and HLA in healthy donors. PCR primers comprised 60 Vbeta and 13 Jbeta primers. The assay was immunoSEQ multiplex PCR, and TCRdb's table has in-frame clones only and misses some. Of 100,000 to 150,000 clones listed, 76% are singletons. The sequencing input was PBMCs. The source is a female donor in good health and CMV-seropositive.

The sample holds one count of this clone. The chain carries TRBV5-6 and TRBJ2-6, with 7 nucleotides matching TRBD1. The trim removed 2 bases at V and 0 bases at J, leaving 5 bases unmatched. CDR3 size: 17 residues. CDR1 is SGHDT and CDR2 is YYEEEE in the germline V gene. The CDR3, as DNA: TGTGCCAGCAGCTTTTGGACAGGTCGCTCTGGGGCCAACGTCCTGACTTTC. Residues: CASSFWTGRSGANVLTF.

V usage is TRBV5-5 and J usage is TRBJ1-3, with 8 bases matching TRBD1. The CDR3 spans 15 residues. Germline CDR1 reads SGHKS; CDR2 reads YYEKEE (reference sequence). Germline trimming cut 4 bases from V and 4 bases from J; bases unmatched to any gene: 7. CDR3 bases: TGTGCCAGCAGCCCCTCGACAGGGGACGGAAACACCATATATTTT. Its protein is CASSPSTGDGNTIYF.

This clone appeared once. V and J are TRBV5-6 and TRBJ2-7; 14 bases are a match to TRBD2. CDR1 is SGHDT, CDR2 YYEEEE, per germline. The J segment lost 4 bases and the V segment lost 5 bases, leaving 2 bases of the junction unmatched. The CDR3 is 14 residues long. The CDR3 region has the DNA TGTGCCAGCAGGTGGACTAGCGGGGGGTACGAGCAGTACTTC. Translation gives CASRWTSGGYEQYF.

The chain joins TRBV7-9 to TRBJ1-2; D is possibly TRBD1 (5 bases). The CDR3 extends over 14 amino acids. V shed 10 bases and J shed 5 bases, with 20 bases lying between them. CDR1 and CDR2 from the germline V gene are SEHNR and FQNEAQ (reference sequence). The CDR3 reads CATSPAGLGYGYTF. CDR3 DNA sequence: TGTGCCACATCACCCGCAGGGTTGGGATATGGCTACACCTTC.

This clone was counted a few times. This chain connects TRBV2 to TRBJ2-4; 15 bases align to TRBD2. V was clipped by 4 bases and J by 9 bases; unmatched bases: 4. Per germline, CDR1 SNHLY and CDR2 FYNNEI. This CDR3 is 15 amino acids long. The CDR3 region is CASSGTSGRAVIQYF. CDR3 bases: TGTGCCAGCAGTGGGACTAGCGGGAGGGCCGTCATTCAGTACTTC.

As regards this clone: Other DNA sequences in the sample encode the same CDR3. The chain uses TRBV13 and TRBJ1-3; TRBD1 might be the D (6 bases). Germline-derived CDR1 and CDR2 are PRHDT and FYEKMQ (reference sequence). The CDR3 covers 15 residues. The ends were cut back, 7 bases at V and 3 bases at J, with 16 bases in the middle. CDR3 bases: TGTGCCAGCACCGATTACAGGGAAAGTGGAAACACCATATATTTT. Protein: CASTDYRESGNTIYF.